This T cell receptor beta chain comes out of a study of cytomegalovirus exposure and HLA in healthy donors. A multiplex PCR was run with 60 Vbeta primers and 13 Jbeta primers. Here immunoSEQ multiplex PCR was the method, and the copy in TCRdb shows in-frame clones only, minus some. The table has about 160,000 clones, roughly four fifths seen once. From germline, CDR1 is MGHRA and CDR2 YSYEKL. This CDR3 region has 15 residues. The V and J ends lost 3 bases and 3 bases, in that order; junction bases with no gene match: 8. The chain combines TRBV4-1 with TRBJ2-7, with 7 bases identical to TRBD1. This receptor was identified in a man aged 35 to 55 in good health and CMV-seronegative. The sequenced material came from PBMCs. This CDR3 is CASSQNTGTDYEQYF. The CDR3, as DNA: TGCGCCAGCAGCCAGAACACCGGGACAGACTACGAGCAGTACTTC.